This is a list of T cell receptor beta chains from one sample in a study of blood T cell repertoires in COVID-19. Sequencing used immunoSEQ multiplex PCR; TCRdb keeps in-frame clones, though not all of them. Of 100,000 to 120,000 clones in the sample, approximately 70% were seen once. The sample comprised peripheral blood. These receptors were taken from a woman in her sixties or seventies with acute or convalescent COVID-19. Each CDR3 is given with its conserved first and last residue. The D gene is left open where the match is weak. Clone size is given for some rows only: seen once, a few or many times, or a class if the clone is expanded.

d_gene,v_gene,len,j_gene,abundance,CDR3aa,CDR3nt
-,TRBV12-3/TRBV12-4,13,TRBJ1-6,few,CASSLQGYSPLHF,TGTGCCAGCAGTTTGCAGGGCTATTCACCCCTCCACTTT
TRBD1,TRBV11-1,16,TRBJ1-1,-,CASSLLTGPLRTEAFF,TGTGCCAGCAGCTTACTGACAGGGCCCCTGCGGACTGAAGCTTTCTTT
TRBD1,TRBV28,15,TRBJ1-5,-,CASSFLGGGNQPQHF,TGTGCCAGCAGTTTTTTAGGGGGCGGCAATCAGCCCCAGCATTTT
-,TRBV6-5,14,TRBJ1-5,-,CASSKSGGLQPQHF,TGTGCCAGCAGCAAGTCGGGGGGGCTGCAGCCCCAGCATTTT
-,TRBV9,15,TRBJ1-6,few,CASSVEHSPNSPLHF,TGTGCCAGCAGCGTAGAACACAGCCCGAATTCACCCCTCCACTTT
-,TRBV10-1,12,TRBJ1-1,-,CASSESSGTAFF,TGCGCCAGCAGTGAGTCTTCGGGAACGGCTTTCTTT
TRBD1,TRBV7-8,14,TRBJ2-7,few,CASSFAGGSYEQYF,TGTGCCAGCAGCTTCGCAGGGGGATCCTACGAGCAGTACTTC
TRBD1,TRBV10-3,16,TRBJ2-1,-,CAIRFNRDRENNEQFF,TGTGCCATCAGATTCAACCGGGACAGAGAAAACAATGAGCAGTTCTTC
-,TRBV14,15,TRBJ2-2,-,CASSQDQRGTGELFF,TGTGCCAGCAGCCAAGATCAACGCGGCACCGGGGAGCTGTTTTTT
TRBD2,TRBV11-2,17,TRBJ2-3,-,CASSLVASGGAWGTQYF,TGTGCCAGCAGCTTAGTAGCAAGCGGGGGGGCCTGGGGTACGCAGTATTTT
TRBD2,TRBV2,17,TRBJ2-1,-,CASSEALMAGGLNEQFF,TGTGCCAGCAGTGAAGCGCTAATGGCGGGGGGGCTAAATGAGCAGTTCTTC
-,TRBV5-1,15,TRBJ1-1,-,CASSLEAAVRTEAFF,TGCGCCAGCAGCTTGGAAGCGGCGGTAAGAACTGAAGCTTTCTTT
-,TRBV6-2/TRBV6-3,17,TRBJ2-4,-,CASSSLGGWAAKNIQYF,TGTGCCAGCAGTTCCCTCGGCGGGTGGGCAGCCAAAAACATTCAGTACTTC
TRBD1,TRBV20-1,13,TRBJ2-5,-,CSASYRGLETQYF,TGCAGTGCTAGTTACAGGGGGCTTGAGACCCAGTACTTC
TRBD2,TRBV7-2,14,TRBJ2-3,-,CASSASGGANTQYF,TGTGCCAGCAGCGCGAGCGGGGGGGCGAATACGCAGTATTTT
TRBD1,TRBV5-1,13,TRBJ1-1,-,CASSQGGNTEAFF,TGCGCCAGCAGCCAGGGGGGGAACACTGAAGCTTTCTTT
TRBD1,TRBV10-1,17,TRBJ2-3,-,CASSEGTGGAGTDTQYF,TGCGCCAGCAGTGAGGGGACAGGGGGTGCCGGCACAGATACGCAGTATTTT
-,TRBV5-1,14,TRBJ2-5,-,CASSFTRAEETQYF,TGCGCCAGCAGCTTTACTAGGGCGGAAGAGACCCAGTACTTC
TRBD1,TRBV11-2,15,TRBJ1-1,-,CASNAGQGALGEAFF,TGTGCCAGCAACGCAGGACAGGGGGCTTTGGGTGAAGCTTTCTTT
-,TRBV28,14,TRBJ1-2,few,CASSSPRGGYGYTF,TGTGCCAGCAGCTCTCCGAGGGGAGGCTATGGCTACACCTTC
TRBD1,TRBV27,14,TRBJ1-3,-,CASSSRDSGNTIYF,TGTGCCAGCAGTTCTAGGGACAGCGGAAACACCATATATTTT
TRBD1,TRBV3-1/TRBV3-2,15,TRBJ1-6,-,CASSHGDRHNSPLHF,TGTGCCAGCAGCCACGGGGACAGACATAATTCACCCCTCCACTTT
TRBD1,TRBV5-4,16,TRBJ1-2,-,CASSLGNPGQGNGYTF,TGTGCCAGCAGCTTGGGAAACCCGGGACAGGGGAATGGCTACACCTTC
-,TRBV28,14,TRBJ1-4,-,CASSLSGASEKLFF,TGTGCCAGCAGTCTATCAGGGGCGTCGGAAAAACTGTTTTTT
TRBD1,TRBV29-1,12,TRBJ1-2,-,CSVVTGAYGYTF,TGCAGCGTTGTAACAGGGGCGTATGGCTACACCTTC
TRBD1,TRBV27,13,TRBJ1-2,-,CASGGTGAIDYTF,TGTGCCAGCGGCGGGACAGGCGCTATAGACTACACCTTC
-,TRBV27,12,TRBJ2-7,-,CASSPGGYEQYF,TGTGCCAGCAGCCCGGGCGGGTACGAGCAGTACTTC
-,TRBV30,11,TRBJ2-7,few,CAWSLRYEQYF,TGTGCCTGGAGCCTTCGCTACGAGCAGTACTTC
-,TRBV12-5,23,TRBJ2-6,-,CASGLVVAGQTQRSWSGANVLTF,TGTGCTAGTGGTTTGGTAGTGGCAGGGCAAACTCAGAGGTCGTGGTCTGGGGCCAACGTCCTGACTTTC
TRBD1,TRBV28,13,TRBJ1-5,few,CASKGQYNQPQHF,TGTGCCAGCAAGGGACAGTACAATCAGCCCCAGCATTTT
TRBD2,TRBV28,19,TRBJ2-3,-,CASSLSGLAGGQSIDTQYF,TGTGCCAGCAGTTTATCGGGACTAGCGGGGGGGCAGAGCATAGATACGCAGTATTTT
-,TRBV27,13,TRBJ2-1,-,CASRAHNNNEQFF,TGTGCCAGCAGAGCGCACAACAACAATGAGCAGTTCTTC
TRBD1,TRBV4-1,17,TRBJ2-1,-,CASSLNQHRGDYNEQFF,TGCGCCAGCAGCCTTAATCAGCACAGGGGTGATTACAATGAGCAGTTCTTC
-,TRBV5-5,13,TRBJ2-7,-,CASSTIASRKQYF,TGTGCCAGCAGCACAATAGCGTCCCGGAAGCAGTACTTC
TRBD1,TRBV7-8,15,TRBJ2-7,few,CASSLGRGSSYEQYF,TGTGCCAGCAGCTTAGGCAGGGGGAGCTCCTACGAGCAGTACTTC
TRBD1,TRBV12-3/TRBV12-4,13,TRBJ1-5,-,CASSPDRGQPQHF,TGTGCCAGCAGTCCCGACAGGGGTCAGCCCCAGCATTTT
-,TRBV5-6,15,TRBJ2-7,-,CASSLGPGNTYEQYF,TGTGCCAGCAGCTTGGGTCCAGGAAACACCTACGAGCAGTACTTC
-,TRBV5-6,13,TRBJ2-7,-,CASRSSLSYEQYF,TGTGCCAGCAGGTCTAGCCTCTCCTACGAGCAGTACTTC
TRBD2,TRBV19,15,TRBJ2-5,many,CASSDGSGAKETQYF,TGTGCCAGTAGCGATGGTAGCGGGGCTAAAGAGACCCAGTACTTC
TRBD2,TRBV7-6,17,TRBJ2-3,-,CASSSHRRTSSTDTQYF,TGTGCCAGCAGCTCCCATAGGCGGACTAGCAGCACAGATACGCAGTATTTT
-,TRBV6-5,11,TRBJ1-2,-,CASSPSGGYTF,TGTGCCAGCAGTCCCTCGGGGGGCTACACCTTC
-,TRBV20-1,11,TRBJ1-5,-,CSARDYRAQHF,TGCAGTGCTAGAGATTACAGGGCCCAGCATTTT
-,TRBV7-9,12,TRBJ2-7,-,CASSPLRDEQYF,TGTGCCAGCAGCCCTCTACGGGACGAGCAGTACTTC
-,TRBV7-2,16,TRBJ2-7,few,CASSLGGRGFSYEQYF,TGTGCCAGCAGCTTAGGTGGCAGGGGATTCTCCTACGAGCAGTACTTC
-,TRBV19,15,TRBJ1-2,-,CASSARLELARFYTF,TGTGCCAGTAGTGCCCGCCTGGAGCTGGCTAGATTCTACACCTTC
-,TRBV28,13,TRBJ2-5,once,CASSRAGQETQYF,TGTGCCAGCAGCCGCGCAGGGCAAGAGACCCAGTACTTC
-,TRBV2,15,TRBJ1-6,-,CASIRVKSYNSPLHF,TGTGCCAGCATCAGGGTAAAGTCCTATAATTCACCCCTCCACTTT
TRBD1,TRBV7-9,15,TRBJ1-4,-,CASSPQGPASEKLFF,TGTGCCAGCAGCCCACAGGGGCCGGCATCTGAAAAACTGTTTTTT
-,TRBV9,14,TRBJ2-7,-,CASSSSGGGNEQYF,TGTGCCAGCAGCTCAAGTGGCGGGGGCAACGAGCAGTACTTC